The 5 T cell receptor beta chains below come from one sample, sequenced in a study of blood T cell repertoires in COVID-19. Here immunoSEQ multiplex PCR was the method, and the copy in TCRdb shows in-frame clones only, minus some. Of a few hundred thousand clones listed, roughly 81% are singletons. Specimen: peripheral blood. The origin of the receptors is a man aged 40-49 years with acute or convalescent COVID-19.

The rearrangement uses TRBV5-1 and TRBJ2-5, with D possibly being TRBD2 (6 bases). This CDR3 has 13 residues. The germline CDR1 and CDR2 sequences are SGHRS and YFSETQ. V dropped 4 bases and J dropped 5 bases, with 12 bases sitting between them. The CDR3 DNA follows: TGCGCCAGCAGCCCAACGGGGGAGGAGACCCAGTACTTC. The encoded protein is CASSPTGEETQYF.

The chain is built from TRBV30 and TRBJ1-1; 10 bases are a match to TRBD1. V lost 1 base, J lost 1 base, and 9 bases stayed unmatched. The CDR3 extends over 17 amino acids. The germline CDR1 and CDR2 sequences are GTSNPN and SVGIG (reference sequence). The CDR3 sequence is CAWSAPGQGQGNTEAFF. CDR3 DNA: TGTGCCTGGAGTGCGCCGGGACAGGGGCAGGGGAACACTGAAGCTTTCTTT.

The CDR3 nucleotides read TGTGCCATCAGCGGGACTAGCGGACGGGATTATAATGAGCAGTTCTTC. This encodes CAISGTSGRDYNEQFF. This chain links TRBV10-3 with TRBJ2-1; 11 nucleotides agree with TRBD2. The junction had 11 bases not matched to a gene; V was cut back by 6 bases and J by 7 bases. The germline V gene encodes CDR1 ENHRY and CDR2 SYGVKD. The CDR3 contains 16 residues.

The chain uses TRBV27 and TRBJ2-2; no firm D call. The ends were cut back, 3 bases at V and 0 bases at J, with 5 bases in the middle. Germline CDR1 reads MNHEY; CDR2 reads SMNVEV (reference sequence). The length of the CDR3 is 14 residues. The DNA of the CDR3 is TGTGCCAGCAGTTTGCAGGCGAACACCGGGGAGCTGTTTTTT. Its protein is CASSLQANTGELFF.

The J gene is TRBJ2-7, the V gene TRBV20-1, with D unclear. Germline-derived CDR1 and CDR2 are DFQATT and SNEGSKA (reference sequence). The V and J ends lost 6 bases and 4 bases respectively, with 10 bases between them. This CDR3 is 11 amino acids long. CDR3 DNA sequence: TGCAGTGCGAGCCTACTATACGAGCAGTACTTC. Translated: CSASLLYEQYF.